These 10 T cell receptor beta chains originate from one sample sequenced in a study of blood T cell repertoires in COVID-19. TCRdb's copy holds only in-frame clones and misses some; the assay was immunoSEQ multiplex PCR. The repertoire holds tens of thousands of clones, with around 88% as singletons. The sample taken for sequencing was peripheral blood. These receptors all come from a human donor with active COVID-19. The donor label of this sample is uncertain.

The chain recombines TRBV30 with TRBJ2-3; possibly TRBD2 for D (5 bases). In germline, CDR1 is GTSNPN, CDR2 SVGIG (reference sequence). The CDR3 contains 12 residues. V was shortened by 7 bases and J by 4 bases, with 12 bases between the two germline ends. CDR3 in DNA: TGTGCCTCCCCGGGGATCGCAGATACGCAGTATTTT. This encodes CASPGIADTQYF.

The chain is built from TRBV5-6 and TRBJ2-2; 13 nucleotides agree with TRBD2. The trim removed 0 bases at V and 5 bases at J, leaving 4 bases unmatched. The CDR3 covers 17 residues. The germline CDR1 and CDR2 sequences are SGHDT and YYEEEE. CDR3 region: CASSLGTSGSLTGELFF. CDR3 bases: TGTGCCAGCAGCTTGGGGACTAGCGGGAGTTTGACCGGGGAGCTGTTTTTT.

The chain combines TRBV27 with TRBJ2-1, with 8 positions matching TRBD2. Germline loops: CDR1 MNHEY, CDR2 SMNVEV (reference sequence). J lost 6 bases, V lost 5 bases, and 15 bases had no gene match. The CDR3 extends over 17 amino acids. CDR3 bases: TGTGCCAGCAGTATTACGGGAGGGCCTCAGGGTTCCAATGAGCAGTTCTTC. Protein product: CASSITGGPQGSNEQFF.

This clone has a single count. The chain recombines TRBV2 with TRBJ2-1; TRBD2 aligns across 11 bases. The CDR3 runs 15 residues. J was trimmed by 6 bases and V by 5 bases; bases with no gene match: 6. From germline, CDR1 is SNHLY and CDR2 FYNNEI. CDR3 protein: CASSSLAGDPNEQFF. The CDR3 DNA reads as TGTGCCAGCAGTTCACTAGCGGGGGACCCCAATGAGCAGTTCTTC. Variable domain in full (rest from reference TRBV2 and TRBJ2-1): EPEVTQTPSHQVTQMGQEVILRCVPISNHLYFYWYRQILGQKVEFLVSFYNNEISEKSEIFDDQFSVERPDGSNFTLKIRSTKLEDSAMYFCASSSLAGDPNEQFFGPGTRLTVL.

The chain recombines TRBV28 with TRBJ1-1; a possible D gene is TRBD1 (6 bases). The CDR3 contains 15 residues. The germline V gene encodes CDR1 MDHEN and CDR2 SYDVKM. The V and J ends lost 7 bases and 0 bases respectively, with 15 bases between them. The CDR3 sequence: CASTNGGAMNTEAFF. In DNA form, the CDR3 reads TGTGCCAGCACTAATGGGGGGGCGATGAACACTGAAGCTTTCTTT.

V gene TRBV11-3 combines with J gene TRBJ2-7; 7 positions match TRBD1. Germline V gene sequence: CDR1 SGHNT, CDR2 YENEEA. The V gene end was trimmed by 4 bases and the J gene end by 2 bases; junction bases not matched to a gene: 5. CDR3 length: 14 residues. CDR3 sequence reads: CASSYRQGTYEQYF. CDR3 sequence (DNA): TGTGCCAGCAGCTACAGACAGGGCACCTACGAGCAGTACTTC.

Sample share makes this clone medium-sized. The V gene is TRBV9, the J gene TRBJ2-1; 10 nucleotides line up with TRBD2. Germline V gives CDR1 SGDLS, CDR2 YYNGEE. V was pared by 3 bases and J by 7 bases, with 10 bases of the junction left unmatched. CDR3 length: 16 amino acids. The CDR3: CASSDRTSGTNNEQFF. CDR3 nucleotides: TGTGCCAGCAGCGACCGGACTAGCGGAACTAATAATGAGCAGTTCTTC. Variable domain in full (rest from reference TRBV9 and TRBJ2-1): DSGVTQTPKHLITATGQRVTLRCSPRSGDLSVYWYQQSLDQGLQFLIQYYNGEERAKGNILERFSAQQFPDLHSELNLSSLELGDSALYFCASSDRTSGTNNEQFFGPGTRLTVL.

This rearrangement joins TRBV24-1 to TRBJ2-5, with 9 nucleotides matching TRBD1. The CDR3 has 17 amino acids. With 4 bases clipped from V and 5 bases from J, the junction kept 13 bases outside the gene matches. Germline V gene lookup returns CDR1 KGHDR and CDR2 SFDVKD. CDR3 residues: CATSEPTGGASGETQYF. CDR3 nucleotide sequence: TGTGCCACCAGTGAACCGACAGGGGGAGCAAGCGGGGAGACCCAGTACTTC.

The chain couples TRBV4-1 to TRBJ1-6, with no clear D. Germline lookup yields CDR1 MGHRA and CDR2 YSYEKL. The CDR3 consists of 14 residues. Trimming shortened V by 2 bases and J by 7 bases, and 9 bases separated the two germline ends. CDR3 DNA: TGCGCCAGCAGCCAATCGGGAGTAAATTCACCCCTCCACTTT. Translating it yields CASSQSGVNSPLHF.

The V call is TRBV2, the J call TRBJ2-1; 13 bases fit TRBD2. Germline trimming cut 1 base from V and 7 bases from J; bases unmatched to any gene: 7. Germline CDR1 reads SNHLY; CDR2 reads FYNNEI. The CDR3 length is 17 residues. The CDR3: CASSEGGLAGIRNEQFF. For the CDR3, the DNA is TGTGCCAGCAGTGAAGGGGGACTAGCGGGAATAAGAAATGAGCAGTTCTTC.